Listed here are 17 T cell receptor beta chains from one sample, sequenced in a study of OX40 agonist ivuxolimab in advanced cancers. Measured with immunoSEQ multiplex PCR; TCRdb has only the in-frame clones, and not every one. Of approximately 90,000 clones listed, approximately 90% are singletons. Sequencing used CD4+ or CD8+ T cells sorted from blood, obtained in a trial of the OX40 agonist ivuxolimab. The origin of the receptors is an adult with an advanced solid tumor such as melanoma, head and neck, liver or kidney cancer.

CDR3 residues: CASSLPLTGGYNEQFF. The CDR3 nucleotides are TGTGCCAGCAGTCTACCGCTGACAGGGGGATACAATGAGCAGTTCTTC. V gene TRBV7-9 combines with J gene TRBJ2-1; 9 bases align to TRBD1. Unmatched junction bases numbered 10, after V lost 6 bases and J lost 4 bases. The CDR3 extends over 16 amino acids. The V gene's germline CDR1 is SEHNR and CDR2 FQNEAQ (reference sequence).

This chain connects TRBV5-1 to TRBJ2-7, with D possibly being TRBD2 (6 bases). The CDR3 consists of 14 residues. Germline V gives CDR1 SGHRS, CDR2 YFSETQ. V gave up 0 bases and J gave up 3 bases, with 10 bases separating them. The CDR3 sequence is CASSLVRGNYEQYF. In nucleotides, the CDR3 is TGCGCCAGCAGCTTGGTTCGGGGGAACTACGAGCAGTACTTC.

V usage is TRBV30 and J usage is TRBJ1-4; a possible D gene is TRBD1 (5 bases). V lost 0 bases and J lost 1, with 12 bases in between. The CDR3 loop spans 16 amino acids. CDR1 GTSNPN and CDR2 SVGIG come from the germline V gene (reference sequence). CDR3 coding DNA: TGTGCCTGGAGTGTACGGGGCCGGAGAACTAATGAAAAACTGTTTTTT. It yields the protein CAWSVRGRRTNEKLFF.

The rearrangement joins TRBV7-2 to TRBJ1-2; perhaps TRBD1 as D (6 bases). CDR3 length: 17 residues. Germline V gene sequence: CDR1 SGHTA, CDR2 FQGNSA. Trimming stripped 1 base from V and 6 bases from J, with 21 bases between. CDR3 nucleotide sequence: TGTGCCAGCAGCTTAGGGGGGAGGTCCAGGGGAGGTGATGGCTACACCTTC. Encoded protein: CASSLGGRSRGGDGYTF.

This rearrangement joins TRBV5-4 to TRBJ2-7, with TRBD2 matching over 13 bases. Germline V gene lookup returns CDR1 SGHNT and CDR2 YYREEE (reference sequence). This CDR3 spans 16 amino acids. Trimming removed 4 bases from V and 7 bases from J; junction bases left unmatched: 11. Written as DNA, the CDR3 is TGTGCCAGCAGCATAGGGACTAGCGGGATTCGAAAAGAGCAGTACTTC. Translating gives CASSIGTSGIRKEQYF.

V usage is TRBV9 and J usage is TRBJ2-7; 7 bases align to TRBD1. Unmatched junction bases numbered 6, after V lost 0 bases and J lost 3 bases. Germline CDR1 reads SGDLS; CDR2 reads YYNGEE. The CDR3 consists of 15 residues. CDR3 DNA sequence: TGTGCCAGCAGCGTAGGACAGGGAACGGGCTACGAGCAGTACTTC. It translates to CASSVGQGTGYEQYF.

The chain combines TRBV27 with TRBJ2-2; D is uncertain. With 6 bases removed from V and 1 base from J, the gap between germline ends came to 3 bases. The CDR3 spans 12 residues. Germline CDR1 and CDR2: MNHEY and SMNVEV (reference sequence). In DNA form, the CDR3 reads TGTGCCAGCAGACGGAACACCGGGGAGCTGTTTTTT. Translation gives CASRRNTGELFF.

V and J are TRBV7-3 and TRBJ2-3; unclear D gene. This CDR3 is 14 amino acids long. Germline V gene sequence: CDR1 SGHTA, CDR2 FQGTGA. The V end lost 3 bases, the J end lost 2 bases, and 9 bases lay between the germline ends. The CDR3 spells CASSLGSLTDTQYF. The CDR3 coding sequence is TGTGCCAGCAGCTTGGGCAGCCTCACAGATACGCAGTATTTT.

This clone was found a few times. V is TRBV28 and J is TRBJ1-5; no firm D call. Germline V gene sequence: CDR1 MDHEN, CDR2 SYDVKM. Between the trimmed V and J ends, which lost 2 bases and 5 bases, there was a span of 4 bases. The CDR3 is 12 amino acids. Here the CDR3 reads CASSLRDQPQHF. CDR3 DNA: TGTGCCAGCAGTTTAAGGGATCAGCCCCAGCATTTT.

V usage is TRBV7-3 and J usage is TRBJ1-1; D is undetermined. V gave up 4 bases and J gave up 0 bases, with 6 bases separating them. Germline V gene data show CDR1 as SGHTA and CDR2 as FQGTGA. There are 13 residues in the CDR3. The CDR3 nucleotides read TGTGCCAGCAGCTCCGAAGTGAACACTGAAGCTTTCTTT. Its translation is CASSSEVNTEAFF.

V is TRBV6-5 and J is TRBJ2-7, with 7 nucleotides matching TRBD1. This CDR3 is built from 14 residues. Germline CDR1 and CDR2: MNHEY and SVGAGI. Germline trimming cut 7 bases from V and 2 bases from J; bases unmatched to any gene: 8. For the CDR3, the DNA is TGTGCCAGCAAACTACAGGGGACCCCCTACGAGCAGTACTTC. This gives the protein CASKLQGTPYEQYF.

This chain connects TRBV6-5 to TRBJ1-1, with TRBD1 identical over 10 bases. This CDR3 has 16 residues. The germline V gene has CDR1 MNHEY and CDR2 SVGAGI. Trimming at V came to 4 bases and at J to 9 bases, leaving 14 bases not matched to a gene. The CDR3 loop reads CASSSERQGAQRQAFF. CDR3 nucleotides: TGTGCCAGCAGTTCCGAACGACAGGGGGCGCAGCGTCAAGCTTTCTTT.

A few counts support this clone. The chain is built from TRBV29-1 and TRBJ1-5; D is uncertain. Germline CDR1 reads SQVTM; CDR2 reads ANQGSEA. This CDR3 has 11 amino acids. The V gene lost 4 bases and the J gene lost 9 bases, with 10 bases spanning the gap. The CDR3 protein is CSVGGEGPQHF. The CDR3 DNA sequence: TGCAGCGTTGGTGGGGAAGGGCCCCAGCATTTT.

This chain connects TRBV7-6 to TRBJ2-5; TRBD1 aligns across 8 bases. This CDR3 is 16 amino acids long. Unmatched junction bases numbered 11, after V lost 4 bases and J lost 4 bases. The germline V gene encodes CDR1 SGHVS and CDR2 FNYEAQ. CDR3 amino acids: CASSSKTGVATETQYF. The CDR3 DNA sequence: TGTGCCAGCAGCTCGAAGACAGGGGTGGCTACAGAGACCCAGTACTTC. Using reference TRBV7-6 and TRBJ2-5 for the parts outside the CDR3, the full variable domain is GAGVSQSPRYKVTKRGQDVALRCDPISGHVSLYWYRQALGQGPEFLTYFNYEAQQDKSGLPNDRFSAERPEGSISTLTIQRTEQRDSAMYRCASSSKTGVATETQYFGPGTRLLVL.

This chain connects TRBV7-3 to TRBJ2-2; 11 bases are a match to TRBD1. Germline CDR1 is SGHTA and CDR2 is FQGTGA. V was clipped by 4 bases and J by 5 bases; unmatched bases: 6. The CDR3 is made up of 16 amino acids. The CDR3 nucleotides are TGTGCCAGCAGCTCGGGACAGGGGGTCGAAACCGGGGAGCTGTTTTTT. Residues: CASSSGQGVETGELFF. Supplemented by reference TRBV7-3 and TRBJ2-2, the full variable domain reads GAGVSQTPSNKVTEKGKYVELRCDPISGHTALYWYRQSLGQGPEFLIYFQGTGAADDSGLPNDRFFAVRPEGSVSTLKIQRTERGDSAVYLCASSSGQGVETGELFFGEGSRLTVL.

The rearrangement joins TRBV7-3 to TRBJ2-5; TRBD2 is a possible D gene (5 bases). Trimming cost V 4 bases and J 1 base, with 7 bases left between them. The germline V gene has CDR1 SGHTA and CDR2 FQGTGA. This CDR3 spans 13 amino acids. The CDR3 DNA follows: TGTGCCAGCAGCTGGACTCTCCAAGAGACCCAGTACTTC. This translates into CASSWTLQETQYF.

The CDR3 bases are TGTGCCAGCAGCTTGGACAGGCGGAACACCGGGGAGCTGTTTTTT. It codes for CASSLDRRNTGELFF. The J gene is TRBJ2-2, the V gene TRBV5-4; D is possibly TRBD1 (5 bases). V was trimmed by 0 bases and J by 1 base, leaving 7 bases between them. Germline V lookup: CDR1 SGHNT, CDR2 YYREEE (reference sequence). The CDR3 extends over 15 amino acids.